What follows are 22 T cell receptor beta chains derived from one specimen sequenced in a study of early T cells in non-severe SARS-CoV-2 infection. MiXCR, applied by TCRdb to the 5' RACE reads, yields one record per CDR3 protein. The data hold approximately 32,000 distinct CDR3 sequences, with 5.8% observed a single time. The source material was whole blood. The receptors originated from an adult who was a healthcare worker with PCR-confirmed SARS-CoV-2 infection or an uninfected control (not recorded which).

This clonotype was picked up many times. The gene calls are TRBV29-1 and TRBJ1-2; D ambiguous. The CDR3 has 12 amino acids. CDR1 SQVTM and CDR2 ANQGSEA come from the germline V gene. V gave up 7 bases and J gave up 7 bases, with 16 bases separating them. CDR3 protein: CSAHPPGGGYTF. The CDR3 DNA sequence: TGCAGCGCTCACCCTCCCGGCGGTGGCTACACCTTC.

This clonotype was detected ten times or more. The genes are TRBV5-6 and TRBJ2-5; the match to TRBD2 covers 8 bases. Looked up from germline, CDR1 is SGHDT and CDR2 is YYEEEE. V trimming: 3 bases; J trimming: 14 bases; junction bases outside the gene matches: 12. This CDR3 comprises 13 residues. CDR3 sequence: CASSSGLADTTYF. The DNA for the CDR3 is TGTGCCAGCAGCTCCGGACTAGCCGATACCACCTACTTC.

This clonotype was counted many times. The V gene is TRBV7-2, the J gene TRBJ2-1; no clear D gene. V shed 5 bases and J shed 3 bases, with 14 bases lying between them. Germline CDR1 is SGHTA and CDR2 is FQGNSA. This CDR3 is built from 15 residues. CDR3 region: CASSLLIGSYNEQFF. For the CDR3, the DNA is TGTGCCAGCAGCCTCCTTATCGGTAGCTACAATGAGCAGTTCTTC.

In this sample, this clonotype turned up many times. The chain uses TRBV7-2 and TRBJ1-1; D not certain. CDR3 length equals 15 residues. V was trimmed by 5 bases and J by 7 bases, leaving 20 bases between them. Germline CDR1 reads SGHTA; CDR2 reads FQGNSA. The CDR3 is CASSPDRPGGGEAFF. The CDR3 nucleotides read TGTGCCAGCAGCCCAGATAGACCGGGCGGCGGTGAAGCTTTCTTT.

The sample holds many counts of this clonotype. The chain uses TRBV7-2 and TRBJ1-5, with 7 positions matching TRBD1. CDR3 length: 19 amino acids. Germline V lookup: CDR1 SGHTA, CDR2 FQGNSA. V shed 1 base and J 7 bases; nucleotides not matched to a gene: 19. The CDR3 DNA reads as TGTGCCAGCAGCTTAGGTGGAGTTGGGTGGCAGGGGGAGAGACAGCCCCAGCATTTT. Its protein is CASSLGGVGWQGERQPQHF.

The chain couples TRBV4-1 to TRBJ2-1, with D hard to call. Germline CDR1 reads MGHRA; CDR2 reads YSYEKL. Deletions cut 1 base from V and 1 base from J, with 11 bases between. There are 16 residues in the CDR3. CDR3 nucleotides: TGCGCCAGCAGCCAAGGCCTAGGATTATCCTACAATGAGCAGTTCTTC. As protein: CASSQGLGLSYNEQFF.

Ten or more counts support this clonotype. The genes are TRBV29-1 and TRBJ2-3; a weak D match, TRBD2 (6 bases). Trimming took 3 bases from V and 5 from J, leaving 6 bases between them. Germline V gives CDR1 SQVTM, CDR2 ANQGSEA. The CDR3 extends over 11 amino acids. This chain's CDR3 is CSVDGGDTQYF. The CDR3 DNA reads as TGCAGCGTTGACGGGGGAGATACGCAGTATTTT.

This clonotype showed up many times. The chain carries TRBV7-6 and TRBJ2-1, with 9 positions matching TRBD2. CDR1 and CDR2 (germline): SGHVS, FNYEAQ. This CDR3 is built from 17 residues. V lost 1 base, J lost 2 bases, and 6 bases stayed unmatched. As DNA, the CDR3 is TGTGCCAGCAGCTTAGGAGCGCTAGCGGGACCCTACAATGAGCAGTTCTTC. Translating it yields CASSLGALAGPYNEQFF. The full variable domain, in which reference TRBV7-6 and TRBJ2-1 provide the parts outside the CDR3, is GAGVSQSPRYKVTKRGQDVALRCDPISGHVSLYWYRQALGQGPEFLTYFNYEAQQDKSGLPNDRFSAERPEGSISTLTIQRTEQRDSAMYRCASSLGALAGPYNEQFFGPGTRLTVL.

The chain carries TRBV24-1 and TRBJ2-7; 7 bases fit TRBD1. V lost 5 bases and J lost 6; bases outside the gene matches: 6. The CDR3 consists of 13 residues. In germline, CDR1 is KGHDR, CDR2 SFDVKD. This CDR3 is CATSGPTGFEQYF. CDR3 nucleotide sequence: TGTGCCACCAGTGGTCCGACAGGGTTCGAGCAGTACTTC.

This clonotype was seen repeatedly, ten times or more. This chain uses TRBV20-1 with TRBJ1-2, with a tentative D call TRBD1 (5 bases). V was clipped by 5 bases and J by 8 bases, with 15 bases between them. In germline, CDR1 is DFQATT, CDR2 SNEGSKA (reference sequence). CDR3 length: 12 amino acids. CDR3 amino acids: CSARTSRDGYTF. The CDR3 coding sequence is TGCAGTGCTCGGACTTCCAGGGACGGCTACACCTTC.

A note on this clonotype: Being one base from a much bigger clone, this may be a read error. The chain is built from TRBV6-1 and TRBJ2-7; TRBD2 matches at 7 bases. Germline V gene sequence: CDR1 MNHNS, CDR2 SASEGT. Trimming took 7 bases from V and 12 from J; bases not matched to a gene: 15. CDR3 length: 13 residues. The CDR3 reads CASTRREGTPRYF. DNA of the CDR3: TGTGCCAGCACCCGAAGGGAGGGGACGCCGCGGTACTTC.

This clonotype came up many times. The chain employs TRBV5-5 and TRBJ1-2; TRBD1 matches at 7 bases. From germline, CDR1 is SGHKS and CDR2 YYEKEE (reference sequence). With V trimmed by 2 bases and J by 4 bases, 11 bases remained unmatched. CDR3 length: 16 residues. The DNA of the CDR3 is TGTGCCAGCAGCTTAAGACAGGGTGCCCTTGTCTATGGCTACACCTTC. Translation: CASSLRQGALVYGYTF.

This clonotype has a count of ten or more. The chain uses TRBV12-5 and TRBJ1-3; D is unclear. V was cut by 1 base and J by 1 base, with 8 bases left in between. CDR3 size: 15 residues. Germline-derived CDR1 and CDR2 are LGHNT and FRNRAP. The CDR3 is CASGLGGLSGNTIYF. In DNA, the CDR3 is TGTGCTAGTGGTTTGGGCGGACTATCTGGAAACACCATATATTTT.

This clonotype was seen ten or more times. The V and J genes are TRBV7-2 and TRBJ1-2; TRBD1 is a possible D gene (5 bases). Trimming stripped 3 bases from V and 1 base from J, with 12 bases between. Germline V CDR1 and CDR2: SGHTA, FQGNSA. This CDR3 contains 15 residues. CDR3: CASSFKRQINYGYTF. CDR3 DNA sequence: TGTGCCAGCAGCTTCAAACGACAGATTAACTATGGCTACACCTTC.

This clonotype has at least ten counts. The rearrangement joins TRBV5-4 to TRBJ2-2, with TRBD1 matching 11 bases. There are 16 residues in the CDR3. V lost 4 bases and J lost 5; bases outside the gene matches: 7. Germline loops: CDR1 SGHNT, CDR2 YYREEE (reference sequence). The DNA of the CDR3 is TGTGCCAGCAGCAGACCCGGGACAGGGGGTACCGGGGAGCTGTTTTTT. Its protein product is CASSRPGTGGTGELFF.

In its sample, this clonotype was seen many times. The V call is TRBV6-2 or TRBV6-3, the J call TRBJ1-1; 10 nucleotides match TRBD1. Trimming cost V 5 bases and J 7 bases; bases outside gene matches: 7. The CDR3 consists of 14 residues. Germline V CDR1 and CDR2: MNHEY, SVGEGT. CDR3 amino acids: CASSLTGGGIEAFF. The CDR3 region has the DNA TGTGCCAGCAGTCTGACAGGGGGCGGCATTGAAGCTTTCTTT.

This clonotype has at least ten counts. CDR3 DNA: TGCAGCGCCTACGGTCTCCTGAACACCGGGGAGCTGTTTTTT. Its translation is CSAYGLLNTGELFF. The gene calls are TRBV29-1 and TRBJ2-2; the D is unclear. Germline CDR1 and CDR2: SQVTM and ANQGSEA. The V end lost 7 bases, the J end lost 1 base, and 13 bases lay between the germline ends. The CDR3 is 14 residues long.

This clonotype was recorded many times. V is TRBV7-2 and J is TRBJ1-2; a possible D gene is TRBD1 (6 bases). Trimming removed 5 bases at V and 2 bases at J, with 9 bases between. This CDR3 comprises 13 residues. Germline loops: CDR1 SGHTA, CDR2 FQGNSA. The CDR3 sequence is CASSRRGNYGYTF. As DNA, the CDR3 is TGTGCCAGCAGCAGGAGGGGGAACTATGGCTACACCTTC.

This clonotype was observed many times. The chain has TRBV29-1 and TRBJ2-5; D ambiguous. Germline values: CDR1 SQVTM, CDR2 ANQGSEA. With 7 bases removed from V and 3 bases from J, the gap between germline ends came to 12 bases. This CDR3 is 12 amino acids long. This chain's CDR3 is CSGLDGKETQYF. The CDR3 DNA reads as TGCAGCGGCCTGGACGGAAAAGAGACCCAGTACTTC.

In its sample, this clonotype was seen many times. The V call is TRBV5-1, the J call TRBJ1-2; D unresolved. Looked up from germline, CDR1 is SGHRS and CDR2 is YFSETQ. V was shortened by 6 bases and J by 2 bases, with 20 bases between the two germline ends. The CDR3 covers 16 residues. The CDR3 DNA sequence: TGCGCCAGCACACGGTCCGTTGGCGGCGCCAACTATGGCTACACCTTC. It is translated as CASTRSVGGANYGYTF. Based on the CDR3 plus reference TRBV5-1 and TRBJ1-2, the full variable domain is KAGVTQTPRYLIKTRGQQVTLSCSPISGHRSVSWYQQTPGQGLQFLFEYFSETQRNKGNFPGRFSGRQFSNSRSEMNVSTLELGDSALYLCASTRSVGGANYGYTFGSGTRLTVV.

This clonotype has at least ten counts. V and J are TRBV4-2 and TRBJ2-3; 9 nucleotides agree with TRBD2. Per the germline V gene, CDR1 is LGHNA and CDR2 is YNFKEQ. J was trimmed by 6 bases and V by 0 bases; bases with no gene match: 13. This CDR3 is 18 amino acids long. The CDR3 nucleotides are TGTGCCAGCAGCCAAGATATAATGGCGGGGGGGCTTAAGGATACGCAGTATTTT. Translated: CASSQDIMAGGLKDTQYF.

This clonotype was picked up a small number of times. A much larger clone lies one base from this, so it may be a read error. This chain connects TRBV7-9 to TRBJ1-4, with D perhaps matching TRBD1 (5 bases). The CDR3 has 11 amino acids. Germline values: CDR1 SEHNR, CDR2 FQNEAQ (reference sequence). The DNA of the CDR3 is TGTGTCAGCAGGGCGAGTGAAAAACTGTTTTTT. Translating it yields CVSRASEKLFF.